This T cell receptor (beta chain) was obtained from a study of T cell responses to AZD1222 COVID-19 vaccine. Assay used: immunoSEQ multiplex PCR; TCRdb lists only in-frame clones, some missing. Of 170,000 or so clones listed, about 92% were seen once; the top ten hold roughly 1%. Trimming removed 2 bases from V and 5 bases from J, with 19 bases in between. The CDR3 runs to 17 residues. Per germline, CDR1 SGHVS and CDR2 FQNEAQ. The J gene is TRBJ1-5, the V gene TRBV7-8, with a weak D call TRBD1 (6 bases). This clonotype was obtained from an adult in good health. The source material was peripheral blood, sampled on day 0 of AZD1222 vaccination. The CDR3 reads CASSLSSSGGRDQPQHF. The CDR3 DNA follows: TGTGCCAGCAGCTTATCGAGTTCGGGGGGGCGCGATCAGCCCCAGCATTTT.